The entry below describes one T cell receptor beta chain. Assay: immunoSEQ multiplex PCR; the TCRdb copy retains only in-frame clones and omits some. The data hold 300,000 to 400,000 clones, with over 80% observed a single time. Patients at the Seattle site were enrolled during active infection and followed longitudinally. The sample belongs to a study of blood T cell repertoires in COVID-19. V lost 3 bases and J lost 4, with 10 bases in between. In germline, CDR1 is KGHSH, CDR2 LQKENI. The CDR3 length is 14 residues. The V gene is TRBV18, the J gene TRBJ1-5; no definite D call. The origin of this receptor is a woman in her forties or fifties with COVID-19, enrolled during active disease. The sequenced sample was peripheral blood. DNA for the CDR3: TGTGCCAGCTCACCGCGGGAGACAAATCAGCCCCAGCATTTT. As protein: CASSPRETNQPQHF.